The present T cell receptor beta chain was sequenced within a study of CD8+ T cells in alopecia areata. TCR sequencing used cDNA made by reverse transcription of extracted RNA. Sequenced by immunoSEQ multiplex PCR; TCRdb stores in-frame clones only, minus some. There are some 180,000 clones in the sample; roughly 46% occur only once, and about 9.4% lies in the top ten. This clone has only a few counts. This sample's treatment: oral pan-JAK inhibitor, 5-10 mg twice daily. This CDR3 comprises 18 residues. The junction had 11 bases not matched to a gene; V was cut back by 1 base and J by 0 bases. Germline V gene sequence: CDR1 SGHRS, CDR2 YFSETQ.

Source: CD8+ T cells sorted from blood, taken around week 53, from a patient treated with tofacitinib. The chain employs TRBV5-1 and TRBJ1-2; TRBD1 matches at 8 bases. The TCR originated in a human donor with alopecia areata. CDR3: CASSLSRQGMWPNYGYTF. The CDR3 DNA is TGCGCCAGCAGCTTGAGTCGACAGGGGATGTGGCCTAACTATGGCTACACCTTC.